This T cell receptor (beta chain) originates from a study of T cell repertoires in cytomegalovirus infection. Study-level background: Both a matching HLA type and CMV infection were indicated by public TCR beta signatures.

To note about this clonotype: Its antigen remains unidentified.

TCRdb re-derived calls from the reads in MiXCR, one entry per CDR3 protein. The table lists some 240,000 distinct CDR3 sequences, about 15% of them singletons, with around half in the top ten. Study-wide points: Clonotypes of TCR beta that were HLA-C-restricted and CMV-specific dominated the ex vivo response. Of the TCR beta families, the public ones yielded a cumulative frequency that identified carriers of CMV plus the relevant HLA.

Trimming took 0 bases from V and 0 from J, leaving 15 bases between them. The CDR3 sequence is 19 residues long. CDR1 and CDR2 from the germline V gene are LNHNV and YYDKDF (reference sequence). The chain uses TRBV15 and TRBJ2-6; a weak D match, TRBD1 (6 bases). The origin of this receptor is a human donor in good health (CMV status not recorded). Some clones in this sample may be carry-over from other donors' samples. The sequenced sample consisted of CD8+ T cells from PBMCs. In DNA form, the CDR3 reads TGTGCCACCAGCAGAGATCGGGGCCAGGGGATCTCTGGGGCCAACGTCCTGACTTTC. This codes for CATSRDRGQGISGANVLTF.